The clone carrying this T cell receptor (beta chain) came up a few times. The antigen remains undetermined. This entry is derived from a study of T cells after yellow fever vaccination. General study results and limits: Booster samples showed a return of most primary-vaccination clones (around 95% CD4, about 88% CD8).

A single record per CDR3 protein comes from TCRdb applying MiXCR to the 5' RACE reads. This sample has 300,000 or so distinct CDR3 sequences; around 7.3% occur once, and the top ten carry roughly a sixth. The germline V gene encodes CDR1 SGHRS and CDR2 YFSETQ. V lost 3 bases to trimming and J lost 5 bases, with 12 bases between them. The length of the CDR3 is 14 residues. The sample in question was PBMCs, obtained more than 40 days after the first yellow fever vaccination. The TCR comes from a man younger than 35 who received the YFV17D yellow fever vaccine. The rearrangement links TRBV5-1 to TRBJ2-1; D could derive from TRBD1 or TRBD2 (5 bases each). The CDR3 region is CASSSGLPNNEQFF. CDR3 coding DNA: TGCGCCAGCAGCTCGGGGCTCCCCAACAATGAGCAGTTCTTC.